Below are 2 T cell receptor beta chains sequenced from a single sample in a study of brain T cells in children with intractable seizures. Indicated time point: blood from clinic visit 5 months post-surgery; TSC patient then seizure free. Measured with immunoSEQ multiplex PCR; TCRdb has only the in-frame clones, and not every one. The table lists about 340,000 clones, roughly 92% of them singletons, with 5% to 7% in the top ten. The sequencing used peripheral blood, collected about 5 months after surgery. These receptors came from a boy under two years old with tuberous sclerosis and intractable seizures.

In this sample, this clone turned up once. In nucleotides, the CDR3 is TGTGCCAGCAGCGGCACTAGCGGGAGGGCCTACAATGAGCAGTTCTTC. Its protein is CASSGTSGRAYNEQFF. The chain has TRBV5-4 and TRBJ2-1, with 13 bases identical to TRBD2. CDR3 length: 16 residues. From germline, CDR1 is SGHNT and CDR2 YYREEE (reference sequence). The J segment lost 2 bases and the V segment lost 4 bases, leaving 3 bases of the junction unmatched. The variable domain in full, completed from reference TRBV5-4 and TRBJ2-1, reads ETGVTQSPTHLIKTRGQQVTLRCSSQSGHNTVSWYQQALGQGPQFIFQYYREEENGRGNFPPRFSGLQFPNYSSELNVNALELDDSALYLCASSGTSGRAYNEQFFGPGTRLTVL.

The rearrangement links TRBV4-1 to TRBJ2-7, with D perhaps matching TRBD2 (6 bases). CDR1 is MGHRA and CDR2 is YSYEKL in the germline V gene. The CDR3 contains 15 residues. The V gene lost 0 bases and the J gene lost 5 bases, with 14 bases spanning the gap. As DNA, the CDR3 is TGCGCCAGCAGCCAAGAAGACTTGGGAGGAAACGAGCAGTACTTC. The encoded protein is CASSQEDLGGNEQYF.